The 24 T cell receptor beta chains presented below share a single source sample, sequenced in a study of blood T cell repertoires in COVID-19. Profiling relied on immunoSEQ multiplex PCR, and the TCRdb table lists in-frame clones only, not all of them. Of hundreds of thousands of clones in the sample, 65% to 90% are singletons; the top ten hold around a tenth. Sequences were obtained from peripheral blood. These receptors came from a man aged 50-59 years with COVID-19, enrolled during active disease.

The rearrangement uses TRBV6-5 and TRBJ2-1; 7 bases line up with TRBD1. Trimming removed 7 bases from V and 0 bases from J; junction bases left unmatched: 6. From germline, CDR1 is MNHEY and CDR2 SVGAGI. CDR3 length: 15 amino acids. The CDR3 DNA is TGTGCCAGCAACCGACAGGGTCACTCCTACAATGAGCAGTTCTTC. Its translation: CASNRQGHSYNEQFF.

The rearrangement joins TRBV28 to TRBJ1-6, with D possibly TRBD1 on 6 matching bases. V was shortened by 6 bases and J by 9 bases, with 12 bases between the two germline ends. Germline V lookup: CDR1 MDHEN, CDR2 SYDVKM. The CDR3 spans 13 residues. CDR3 sequence reads: CASRKTGISPLHF. The CDR3 DNA reads as TGTGCCAGCAGAAAAACAGGGATTTCACCCCTCCACTTT.

The V gene is TRBV24-1, the J gene TRBJ2-5, with 13 bases that match TRBD2. The CDR3 has 16 residues. Germline-derived CDR1 and CDR2 are KGHDR and SFDVKD. V shed 4 bases, J shed 5 bases, and the junction held 6 bases outside the gene matches. CDR3 DNA: TGTGCCACCAGTGAGGGCGGACTAGCGGGAGTTGAGACCCAGTACTTC. Translating gives CATSEGGLAGVETQYF.

V and J are TRBV4-2 and TRBJ2-2, with D possibly TRBD1 on 5 matching bases. The CDR3 totals 19 residues. Germline CDR1 and CDR2: LGHNA and YNFKEQ. V was trimmed by 1 base and J by 1 base, leaving 19 bases between them. The CDR3 loop reads CASSQGRMTAYENTGELFF. CDR3 bases: TGTGCCAGCAGCCAAGGAAGGATGACAGCCTACGAGAACACCGGGGAGCTGTTTTTT.

The count of this clone is one. This rearrangement joins TRBV5-4 to TRBJ2-1; D is perhaps TRBD2 (6 bases). CDR1 and CDR2 (germline): SGHNT, YYREEE (reference sequence). The CDR3 contains 15 residues. Trimming removed 4 bases from V and 12 bases from J, with 23 bases in between. CDR3 nucleotides: TGTGCCAGCAGCCCCCGGGGTAGCGGACATCTTGGGCAGTTCTTC. Its protein product is CASSPRGSGHLGQFF.

This rearrangement joins TRBV10-3 to TRBJ1-6; D may be TRBD1 (6 bases). This CDR3 region has 12 residues. Germline V gene lookup returns CDR1 ENHRY and CDR2 SYGVKD. The ends were cut back, 8 bases at V and 10 bases at J, with 12 bases in the middle. This chain's CDR3 is CAIEDRDSPLHF. CDR3 sequence (DNA): TGTGCCATCGAGGACAGAGACTCACCCCTCCACTTT.

The chain employs TRBV7-3 and TRBJ2-3; tentative D call: TRBD2 (5 bases). Trimming stripped 5 bases from V and 3 bases from J, with 12 bases between. CDR3 length: 14 amino acids. Germline lookup yields CDR1 SGHTA and CDR2 FQGTGA. CDR3 coding DNA: TGTGCCAGCAGCCAAACACTAGGAACAGATACGCAGTATTTT. This translates into CASSQTLGTDTQYF.

The chain employs TRBV6-6 and TRBJ1-6; TRBD1 might be the D (6 bases). V lost 2 bases, J lost 7 bases, and 12 bases lay in between. The V gene's germline CDR1 is MNHNY and CDR2 SVGAGI (reference sequence). CDR3 length: 15 amino acids. The CDR3 region is CASSYGGQGNSPLHF. The CDR3 DNA follows: TGTGCCAGCAGTTACGGGGGACAAGGAAATTCACCCCTCCACTTT.

The chain employs TRBV21-1 and TRBJ2-3; the DNA was not compared with TRBD2, the D call given in the table. TRBV21-1 is noted as a pseudogene. This CDR3 region has 17 residues. The CDR3 here is CASSKLRGRKLTDTQYF. As DNA, the CDR3 is TGTGCCAGCAGCAAACTCCGGGGGAGAAAATTGACAGATACGCAGTATTTT.

The chain employs TRBV27 and TRBJ1-1; D perhaps matches TRBD1 (6 bases). The CDR3 is 17 residues long. Germline assignment: CDR1 MNHEY and CDR2 SMNVEV (reference sequence). Trimming removed 6 bases from V and 0 bases from J, with 20 bases in between. Written as DNA, the CDR3 is TGTGCCAGCAGCCCCGTAACAGGGACCAGATTGAACACTGAAGCTTTCTTT. Translating gives CASSPVTGTRLNTEAFF.

The gene calls are TRBV19 and TRBJ2-2; D possibly corresponds to TRBD2 (6 bases). The CDR3 length is 15 residues. The V end lost 4 bases, the J end lost 4 bases, and 13 bases lay between the germline ends. In germline, CDR1 is LNHDA, CDR2 SQIVND (reference sequence). CDR3 in amino acids: CASSSRGRGTGELFF. The CDR3 region has the DNA TGTGCCAGTAGTAGCCGGGGGAGAGGCACCGGGGAGCTGTTTTTT.

The gene calls are TRBV28 and TRBJ1-5; 9 nucleotides align to TRBD1. The germline V gene has CDR1 MDHEN and CDR2 SYDVKM. Germline trimming cut 4 bases from V and 2 bases from J; bases unmatched to any gene: 9. The CDR3 runs 17 residues. The chain's CDR3 is CASSSRQGGLGNQPQHF. In DNA form, the CDR3 reads TGTGCCAGCAGTTCCCGACAGGGGGGGTTGGGCAATCAGCCCCAGCATTTT.

This clone was seen a few times. The chain uses TRBV7-9 and TRBJ2-5; 10 positions agree with TRBD2. Germline lookup yields CDR1 SEHNR and CDR2 FQNEAQ (reference sequence). CDR3 length: 22 residues. Losses at the gene ends were 5 bases for V and 1 base for J; bases not matched to a gene: 25. CDR3 protein: CASSNGTGDGWLAGGRQETQYF. The CDR3, as DNA: TGTGCCAGCAGCAACGGGACAGGAGACGGGTGGTTAGCGGGAGGCCGCCAAGAGACCCAGTACTTC.

The chain joins TRBV7-9 to TRBJ2-3; a weak D match, TRBD1 (6 bases). CDR1 and CDR2 (germline): SEHNR, FQNEAQ (reference sequence). The CDR3 length is 15 residues. Between the trimmed V and J ends, which lost 3 bases and 0 bases, there was a span of 10 bases. The DNA of the CDR3 is TGTGCCAGCAGCTTCGGACAGACCAGCACAGATACGCAGTATTTT. Its protein is CASSFGQTSTDTQYF.

This clone appeared a single time. This rearrangement joins TRBV19 to TRBJ2-1, with 11 bases that match TRBD1. The CDR3 spans 16 residues. Germline values: CDR1 LNHDA, CDR2 SQIVND (reference sequence). The trim removed 3 bases at V and 6 bases at J, leaving 7 bases unmatched. The CDR3 loop reads CASSMTGGQGANEQFF. CDR3 nucleotide sequence: TGTGCCAGTAGTATGACAGGAGGACAGGGGGCCAATGAGCAGTTCTTC.

This chain joins TRBV6-5 and TRBJ1-6; a weak D match, TRBD1 (6 bases). The V end lost 6 bases, the J end lost 10 bases, and 16 bases lay between the germline ends. CDR1 is MNHEY and CDR2 is SVGAGI in the germline V gene. This CDR3 contains 14 residues. The CDR3 bases are TGTGCCAGCAGCGCCCCAGGGGTCCAATCACCCCTCCACTTT. Translated: CASSAPGVQSPLHF.

V is TRBV7-9 and J is TRBJ1-4; a possible D gene is TRBD1 (5 bases). This CDR3 has 15 residues. Germline CDR1 SEHNR, CDR2 FQNEAQ (reference sequence). The ends were cut back, 5 bases at V and 8 bases at J, with 18 bases in the middle. The CDR3 reads CASSPSSGMVEKLFF. The CDR3 nucleotides read TGTGCCAGCAGCCCCAGTTCAGGGATGGTCGAAAAACTGTTTTTT.

This chain joins TRBV4-2 and TRBJ2-3; 12 nucleotides line up with TRBD2. Germline CDR1 is LGHNA and CDR2 is YNFKEQ. V shed 1 base, J shed 2 bases, and the junction held 7 bases outside the gene matches. This CDR3 has 18 amino acids. This CDR3 is CASSQARGLAGDTDTQYF. Written as DNA, the CDR3 is TGTGCCAGCAGCCAAGCCCGGGGACTAGCGGGTGACACAGATACGCAGTATTTT.

The chain uses TRBV23-1 and TRBJ2-1; no clear D. TRBV23-1 is assigned to the ORF class and has an uncertain function. V gave up 2 bases and J gave up 6 bases, with 26 bases separating them. The length of the CDR3 is 19 residues. CDR3 loop: CASSQLPIRVGSSGNEQFF. DNA for the CDR3: TGCGCCAGCAGTCAACTCCCGATTCGCGTAGGCTCGTCAGGCAATGAGCAGTTCTTC.

The J gene is TRBJ2-5, the V gene TRBV4-1, with TRBD2 identical over 12 bases. The ends lost 1 base at V and 5 bases at J; junction bases unmatched: 8. The germline V gene has CDR1 MGHRA and CDR2 YSYEKL. The CDR3 covers 17 residues. The DNA for the CDR3 is TGCGCCAGCAGCCAAGGTGATCTAGCGGGGGGGCCGGAGACCCAGTACTTC. It codes for CASSQGDLAGGPETQYF.

This chain links TRBV5-6 with TRBJ2-1; 9 bases align to TRBD1. The CDR3 totals 19 residues. V was clipped by 1 base and J by 3 bases; unmatched bases: 14. Per germline, CDR1 SGHDT and CDR2 YYEEEE. CDR3 nucleotide sequence: TGTGCCAGCAGCTTGTCGGGACAGGGATCGCCTTGGGGCTACAATGAGCAGTTCTTC. Protein sequence: CASSLSGQGSPWGYNEQFF.

The chain is built from TRBV29-1 and TRBJ1-4; 8 positions match TRBD1. The CDR3 length is 13 residues. Germline assignment: CDR1 SQVTM and CDR2 ANQGSEA. V was pared by 4 bases and J by 7 bases, with 5 bases of the junction left unmatched. As DNA, the CDR3 is TGCAGCGTTGCAGGGGGCATAGGTGAAAAACTGTTTTTT. Its protein is CSVAGGIGEKLFF.

The V gene is TRBV6-5, the J gene TRBJ2-3, with D perhaps TRBD2 (5 bases). Trimming shortened V by 6 bases and J by 6 bases, and 10 bases separated the two germline ends. The CDR3 runs 12 residues. The germline gives CDR1 MNHEY, CDR2 SVGAGI. CDR3 sequence (DNA): TGTGCCAGCAGCTCCACGGGGGATACGCAGTATTTT. The encoded protein is CASSSTGDTQYF.

This sequence joins TRBV2 and TRBJ2-7; 9 nucleotides agree with TRBD2. CDR1 is SNHLY, CDR2 FYNNEI, per germline. The trim removed 10 bases at V and 7 bases at J, leaving 11 bases unmatched. The CDR3 has 13 amino acids. For the CDR3, the DNA is TGTGCCACCCGACTAGCGGCCTCCCCGGAGCAGTACTTC. Translation gives CATRLAASPEQYF.